One sample yielded the 23 T cell receptor beta chains listed below, sequenced in a study of T cells in Graves' hyperthyroidism and ophthalmopathy. TCR beta CDR3 regions were amplified from RNA. First-round RT-PCR targeting the TCR CDR3 was performed with the HTBI primer set. Each CDR3 protein gets one entry after TCRdb re-called the multiplex PCR reads with MiXCR. The profile shows 550,000 to 800,000 distinct CDR3 sequences, over 15% of them singletons. Sequencing used blood. Receptors were obtained from a man aged 18 to 29 with Graves' hyperthyroidism.

This clonotype was seen many times. The V gene is TRBV11-1, the J gene TRBJ1-1; the D is unclear. From germline, CDR1 is SGHAT and CDR2 FQDESV (reference sequence). Trimming removed 5 bases at V and 3 bases at J, with 10 bases between. The CDR3 extends over 13 amino acids. CDR3 sequence: CASSQREDTEAFF. The CDR3 bases are TGTGCCAGCAGCCAGAGAGAGGACACTGAAGCTTTCTTT.

The chain is built from TRBV11-3 and TRBJ2-2; 8 bases agree with TRBD2. V trimming: 0 bases; J trimming: 3 bases; junction bases outside the gene matches: 9. Germline V gene lookup returns CDR1 SGHNT and CDR2 YENEEA. The length of the CDR3 is 18 residues. The CDR3 loop reads CASSLDLEREKDTGELFF. CDR3 nucleotide sequence: TGTGCCAGCAGCTTAGATCTTGAGCGGGAGAAGGACACCGGGGAGCTGTTTTTT.

This clonotype was seen at least ten times. The chain recombines TRBV18 with TRBJ2-3; D is unclear. CDR3 size: 14 residues. The germline V gene encodes CDR1 KGHSH and CDR2 LQKENI. The V gene lost 3 bases and the J gene lost 5 bases, with 12 bases spanning the gap. The CDR3 DNA is TGTGCCAGCTCACCCTTCCAGACTGGAGATACGCAGTATTTT. Protein product: CASSPFQTGDTQYF.

The V and J genes are TRBV2 and TRBJ2-1, with 8 positions matching TRBD1. The CDR3 loop spans 13 amino acids. The V segment lost 2 bases and the J segment 15 bases; nucleotides outside the gene matches: 9. Germline CDR1 SNHLY, CDR2 FYNNEI. CDR3 protein: CASSENSGQGWFF. The DNA of the CDR3 is TGTGCCAGCAGTGAAAACTCCGGACAGGGTTGGTTCTTC.

This clonotype has more than one count but fewer than ten. V and J are TRBV11-2 and TRBJ1-4, with 7 positions matching TRBD1. There are 16 residues in the CDR3. Germline CDR1 and CDR2: SGHAT and FQNNGV. Trimming cost V 4 bases and J 7 bases; bases outside gene matches: 12. The CDR3 DNA is TGTGCCAGCAGCTCAGGCCAGACAGGGCTTCGTGAAAAACTGTTTTTT. Its translation is CASSSGQTGLREKLFF.

This clonotype occurred many times. The rearrangement uses TRBV15 and TRBJ2-7; no clear D. CDR3 length: 12 residues. Germline assignment: CDR1 LNHNV and CDR2 YYDKDF (reference sequence). The V and J ends lost 2 bases and 6 bases respectively, with 8 bases between them. The DNA of the CDR3 is TGTGCCACCAGCAGACCTGCGATCGAGCAGTACTTC. Residues: CATSRPAIEQYF.

This clonotype was picked up many times. The chain joins TRBV7-9 to TRBJ2-7; the D is unclear. The CDR3 length is 14 residues. V was pared by 6 bases and J by 3 bases, with 15 bases between. From germline, CDR1 is SEHNR and CDR2 FQNEAQ (reference sequence). The CDR3, as DNA: TGTGCCAGCAGGAACAGCGCCAACCTCTACGAGCAGTACTTC. This codes for CASRNSANLYEQYF.

This clonotype occurred many times. J is TRBJ2-7 and V is TRBV28; D might be TRBD1 (6 bases). The CDR3 extends over 15 amino acids. V gave up 6 bases and J gave up 1 base, with 16 bases separating them. Germline CDR1 MDHEN, CDR2 SYDVKM. The CDR3 is CASSPLGTKSYEQYF. In DNA form, the CDR3 reads TGTGCCAGCAGCCCGTTGGGGACAAAATCCTACGAGCAGTACTTC. The full variable domain, in which reference TRBV28 and TRBJ2-7 provide the parts outside the CDR3, is DVKVTQSSRYLVKRTGEKVFLECVQDMDHENMFWYRQDPGLGLRLIYFSYDVKMKEKGDIPEGYSVSREKKERFSLILESASTNQTSMYLCASSPLGTKSYEQYFGPGTRLTVT.

This clonotype was detected many times. This chain links TRBV28 with TRBJ1-3; D is ambiguous. CDR1 is MDHEN, CDR2 SYDVKM, per germline. Between the trimmed V and J ends, which lost 3 bases and 2 bases, there was a span of 8 bases. CDR3 length: 14 amino acids. The CDR3, as DNA: TGTGCCAGCAGTTTCTCACAGACTGGAAACACCATATATTTT. It yields the protein CASSFSQTGNTIYF.

There are a few counts of this clonotype. The genes are TRBV18 and TRBJ2-1; 9 nucleotides align to TRBD2. The CDR3 has 13 residues. Trimming removed 5 bases from V and 10 bases from J; junction bases left unmatched: 6. Per the germline V gene, CDR1 is KGHSH and CDR2 is LQKENI. The DNA for the CDR3 is TGTGCCAGCTCATCTTTTACTAGCGGGGAGCAGTTCTTC. It codes for CASSSFTSGEQFF.

This clonotype was seen more than once but under ten times. The chain carries TRBV12-3 or TRBV12-4 and TRBJ2-2; 7 bases match TRBD2. With 10 bases clipped from V and 2 bases from J, the junction kept 7 bases outside the gene matches. The CDR3 sequence is 14 residues long. The CDR3 DNA reads as TGTGCCATAACCTCGGGGGGAAACACCGGGGAGCTGTTTTTT. It specifies CAITSGGNTGELFF.

This clonotype was seen many times. This rearrangement joins TRBV27 to TRBJ2-3; 10 nucleotides match TRBD1. This CDR3 is built from 14 residues. J was trimmed by 7 bases and V by 3 bases; bases with no gene match: 4. Germline CDR1 is MNHEY and CDR2 is SMNVEV (reference sequence). The CDR3 loop is CASSLTGGVNTQYF. In DNA, the CDR3 is TGTGCCAGCAGTTTGACAGGGGGCGTTAATACGCAGTATTTT.

This sequence joins TRBV29-1 and TRBJ2-5; the D gene is possibly TRBD1 (8 bases). Deletions cut 6 bases from V and 4 bases from J, with 18 bases between. Germline V gene sequence: CDR1 SQVTM, CDR2 ANQGSEA. The CDR3 runs 14 residues. CDR3 nucleotides: TGCAGCGTAACCCCAGGGGGCGGGGGAGAGACCCAGTACTTC. Protein product: CSVTPGGGGETQYF.

This clonotype occurred many times. The gene calls are TRBV11-3 and TRBJ2-1, with TRBD2 matching over 9 bases. The CDR3 is made up of 14 amino acids. J gave up 4 bases and V 6 bases, and 4 bases lay outside the gene matches. The germline V gene has CDR1 SGHNT and CDR2 YENEEA. The chain's CDR3 is CASRRLAEYNEQFF. The CDR3 region has the DNA TGTGCCAGCAGACGACTAGCGGAATACAATGAGCAGTTCTTC.

The V call is TRBV29-1, the J call TRBJ2-2; D may be TRBD1 or TRBD2 (5 bases each). The CDR3 has 13 amino acids. Germline V gene sequence: CDR1 SQVTM, CDR2 ANQGSEA. V lost 7 bases and J 8 bases, leaving 17 bases between the germline ends. DNA of the CDR3: TGCAGCGCAACCGGGACGAATAAGGGGGAGCTGTTTTTT. It specifies CSATGTNKGELFF.

A remark on this clonotype: This could be a read error, since a much larger clone is one nucleotide away. A read error is likely, as this CDR3 ends without the conserved phenylalanine or tryptophan. The chain employs TRBV28 and TRBJ2-7; D unresolved. Germline lookup yields CDR1 MDHEN and CDR2 SYDVKM. The CDR3 runs 10 residues. Trimming took off 8 bases at V and 3 bases at J, with 5 bases between the two ends. CDR3 region: CASGIYEQYL. The CDR3 DNA reads as TGTGCCAGCGGTATCTACGAGCAGTACCTC.

The V and J genes are TRBV19 and TRBJ1-6; no firm D call. CDR1 LNHDA and CDR2 SQIVND come from the germline V gene (reference sequence). The CDR3 loop spans 13 amino acids. With 4 bases removed from V and 9 bases from J, the gap between germline ends came to 10 bases. For the CDR3, the DNA is TGTGCCAGTAGTACCAGTATCGGTTCACCCCTCCACTTT. Translation gives CASSTSIGSPLHF.

The chain combines TRBV19 with TRBJ1-5; TRBD1 agrees at 9 bases. CDR1 and CDR2 from the germline V gene are LNHDA and SQIVND (reference sequence). With V trimmed by 3 bases and J by 5 bases, 11 bases remained unmatched. This CDR3 has 17 residues. The CDR3 DNA sequence: TGTGCCAGTAGTATGACAGGGGGGAGTGCCTCCGATCAGCCCCAGCATTTT. It encodes CASSMTGGSASDQPQHF.

The V gene is TRBV24-1, the J gene TRBJ2-7; 9 bases align to TRBD2. Per the germline V gene, CDR1 is KGHDR and CDR2 is SFDVKD. V lost 4 bases to trimming and J lost 3 bases; unmatched junction nucleotides: 6. The length of the CDR3 is 15 residues. CDR3 amino acids: CATSDLTSGVYEQYF. The CDR3 DNA sequence: TGTGCCACCAGTGACCTGACTAGCGGTGTCTACGAGCAGTACTTC.

This clonotype was seen a few times. This chain joins TRBV7-9 and TRBJ2-7, with D possibly called TRBD1 or TRBD2 (5 bases each). V was clipped by 5 bases and J by 7 bases, with 15 bases between them. Germline-derived CDR1 and CDR2 are SEHNR and FQNEAQ (reference sequence). CDR3 length equals 13 residues. CDR3 sequence: CASSPGTPGEQYF. CDR3 nucleotide sequence: TGTGCCAGCAGCCCTGGGACCCCCGGAGAGCAGTACTTC.

This clonotype was found many times. V and J are TRBV28 and TRBJ1-2; D is perhaps TRBD1 (6 bases). The germline CDR1 and CDR2 sequences are MDHEN and SYDVKM. With 6 bases removed from V and 0 bases from J, the gap between germline ends came to 11 bases. The CDR3 totals 14 residues. The DNA for the CDR3 is TGTGCCAGCAGCCCCGGACAGTCTAACTATGGCTACACCTTC. It specifies CASSPGQSNYGYTF.

The CDR3 DNA is TGCGCCAGCAGCTTGGAGGACGGGCGGCATACGCAGTATTTT. This translates into CASSLEDGRHTQYF. The V gene is TRBV5-1, the J gene TRBJ2-3; D remains ambiguous. In germline, CDR1 is SGHRS, CDR2 YFSETQ. The CDR3 length is 14 residues. V lost 0 bases and J 7 bases, leaving 12 bases between the germline ends.

This clonotype turned up a few times. This chain uses TRBV28 with TRBJ1-4; D unresolved. The CDR3 runs to 12 residues. Trimming removed 3 bases from V and 12 bases from J, with 11 bases in between. Germline V gene lookup returns CDR1 MDHEN and CDR2 SYDVKM. The DNA of the CDR3 is TGTGCCAGCAGTTTGAATAGTATAGAACTGTTTTTT. Amino acid sequence: CASSLNSIELFF.